This T cell receptor beta chain was observed in a study of technical replicates of blood from a few donors. TCRdb's table, derived via immunoSEQ multiplex PCR, lists solely in-frame clones and lacks some. The sample includes around 95,000 clones, approximately 94% of them seen just once. This clonotype was obtained from a human donor in good health. Sequencing used T cells isolated from PBMCs.

The CDR3 nucleotides read TGCGCCAGCAGTGATATCACGACTGGCTACGAGCAGTACTTC. Amino acid sequence: CASSDITTGYEQYF. The chain recombines TRBV10-1 with TRBJ2-7, with D unclear. Germline CDR1 WNHNN, CDR2 SYGVQD (reference sequence). Trimming left V 3 bases short and J 3 bases short, with 12 bases between. CDR3 length: 14 amino acids.